Below are 25 T cell receptor beta chains sequenced from a single sample in a study of OX40 agonist ivuxolimab in advanced cancers. Assay used: immunoSEQ multiplex PCR; TCRdb lists only in-frame clones, some missing. The table includes tens of thousands of clones, 94% detected once. The sample was CD4+ or CD8+ T cells sorted from blood, taken in a trial of the OX40 agonist ivuxolimab. These receptors originate from an adult with an advanced solid tumor such as melanoma, head and neck, liver or kidney cancer.

The rearrangement links TRBV27 to TRBJ1-2; a possible D gene is TRBD1 (6 bases). CDR1 and CDR2 from the germline V gene are MNHEY and SMNVEV (reference sequence). V lost 6 bases and J lost 4, with 12 bases in between. This CDR3 spans 13 amino acids. CDR3: CASRPTGLYGYTF. In DNA, the CDR3 is TGTGCCAGCAGACCGACAGGCCTCTATGGCTACACCTTC.

This chain joins TRBV7-7 and TRBJ2-7; D possibly corresponds to TRBD1 (5 bases). The CDR3 runs 14 residues. The V gene lost 0 bases and the J gene lost 3 bases, with 9 bases spanning the gap. Per germline, CDR1 SSHAT and CDR2 FNYEAQ (reference sequence). CDR3 protein: CASSLATDSYEQYF. Written as DNA, the CDR3 is TGTGCCAGCAGCTTAGCTACAGACAGCTACGAGCAGTACTTC.

The rearrangement joins TRBV14 to TRBJ2-1; weak D call: TRBD2 (6 bases). The length of the CDR3 is 15 residues. Trimming took 3 bases from V and 0 from J, leaving 9 bases between them. From germline, CDR1 is SGHDN and CDR2 FVKESK. The CDR3 region has the DNA TGTGCCAGCAGCCACGGCGGGGCCTCCTACAATGAGCAGTTCTTC. Protein product: CASSHGGASYNEQFF.

This clone was observed once. The chain links TRBV6-5 to TRBJ1-2; D gene unclear. The length of the CDR3 is 13 residues. In germline, CDR1 is MNHEY, CDR2 SVGAGI. Between the trimmed V and J ends, which lost 5 bases and 2 bases, there was a span of 9 bases. The chain's CDR3 is CASSQTQNYGYTF. The CDR3 nucleotides are TGTGCCAGCAGTCAGACGCAGAACTATGGCTACACCTTC.

The CDR3 is CASSSGAAEAFF. The DNA for the CDR3 is TGTGCCAGCAGCTCAGGGGCGGCTGAAGCTTTCTTT. The V call is TRBV11-2, the J call TRBJ1-1; a weak D match, TRBD1 (6 bases). In germline, CDR1 is SGHAT, CDR2 FQNNGV. Trimming took 4 bases from V and 6 from J, leaving 9 bases between them. The CDR3 spans 12 residues.

The chain has TRBV6-4 and TRBJ2-1, with D possibly matching TRBD1 (5 bases). The CDR3 spans 15 residues. Deletions cut 0 bases from V and 4 bases from J, with 10 bases between. CDR1 is MRHNA and CDR2 is SNTAGT in the germline V gene. CDR3 loop: CASSDSGLGYNEQFF. Here the CDR3 DNA reads TGTGCCAGCAGTGACTCGGGGCTCGGATACAATGAGCAGTTCTTC.

The gene calls are TRBV27 and TRBJ2-7, with D perhaps TRBD2 (6 bases). Germline CDR1 and CDR2: MNHEY and SMNVEV (reference sequence). Between the trimmed V and J ends, which lost 5 bases and 3 bases, there was a span of 20 bases. The CDR3 consists of 16 residues. The CDR3 DNA sequence: TGTGCCAGCAGTAGATATGGGGGAGGAGGGGACTACGAGCAGTACTTC. Protein: CASSRYGGGGDYEQYF.

The genes are TRBV5-6 and TRBJ2-1, with D maybe TRBD2 (5 bases). The CDR3 totals 13 residues. The germline V and J ends were trimmed by 0 bases and 8 bases, with 9 bases remaining between them. Germline V gene sequence: CDR1 SGHDT, CDR2 YYEEEE. The CDR3 is CASSLGAGYEQFF. CDR3 coding DNA: TGTGCCAGCAGCTTGGGGGCGGGTTATGAGCAGTTCTTC.

This chain links TRBV4-3 with TRBJ2-7, with 10 bases lining up with TRBD2. This CDR3 is 16 amino acids long. V lost 1 base to trimming and J lost 0 bases; unmatched junction nucleotides: 3. CDR1 and CDR2 (germline): LGHNA, YSLEER. The CDR3 bases are TGCGCCAGCAGCCAAGGGACTAGCGGTAGCTCCTACGAGCAGTACTTC. This codes for CASSQGTSGSSYEQYF.

The chain links TRBV28 to TRBJ1-1; weak D call: TRBD1 (6 bases). This CDR3 has 16 amino acids. V was pared by 3 bases and J by 0 bases, with 14 bases between. Germline CDR1 reads MDHEN; CDR2 reads SYDVKM. The CDR3 reads CASSLGAGTMNTEAFF. The CDR3 DNA sequence: TGTGCCAGCAGTTTGGGGGCGGGGACAATGAACACTGAAGCTTTCTTT.

CDR3 region: CASSYLRGDGETQYF. The DNA for the CDR3 is TGTGCCAGCAGTTACTTGCGCGGGGACGGAGAGACCCAGTACTTC. The chain combines TRBV6-5 with TRBJ2-5, with a tentative D call TRBD2 (6 bases). Germline assignment: CDR1 MNHEY and CDR2 SVGAGI. Trimming left V 1 base short and J 4 bases short, with 13 bases between. CDR3 length: 15 residues.

The rearrangement links TRBV18 to TRBJ2-7, with a tentative D call TRBD1 (5 bases). Germline V CDR1 and CDR2: KGHSH, LQKENI. V was clipped by 5 bases and J by 3 bases, with 11 bases between them. The CDR3 sequence is 13 residues long. The CDR3 here is CASSADTDYEQYF. The CDR3 DNA reads as TGTGCCAGCTCAGCGGACACCGACTACGAGCAGTACTTC.

The chain couples TRBV29-1 to TRBJ2-7; perhaps D is TRBD1 or TRBD2 (5 bases each). The V and J ends lost 6 bases and 2 bases respectively, with 11 bases between them. There are 12 residues in the CDR3. Germline CDR1 and CDR2: SQVTM and ANQGSEA. The CDR3 coding sequence is TGCAGCGTGGGACCTGCAGCCTACGAGCAGTACTTC. It is translated as CSVGPAAYEQYF.

The chain couples TRBV27 to TRBJ1-1; the D gene is possibly TRBD1 (5 bases). Germline lookup yields CDR1 MNHEY and CDR2 SMNVEV (reference sequence). The CDR3 runs to 14 residues. Between the trimmed V and J ends, which lost 8 bases and 0 bases, there was a span of 13 bases. The CDR3 loop reads CASSIQAMNTEAFF. In DNA form, the CDR3 reads TGTGCCAGCTCTATACAGGCAATGAACACTGAAGCTTTCTTT.

This chain joins TRBV13 and TRBJ1-1; D is uncertain. The V end lost 5 bases, the J end lost 0 bases, and 16 bases lay between the germline ends. Germline lookup yields CDR1 PRHDT and CDR2 FYEKMQ (reference sequence). The CDR3 spans 16 residues. CDR3 sequence reads: CASSPPLRIVNTEAFF. The CDR3 coding sequence is TGTGCCAGCAGCCCCCCTTTAAGGATTGTGAACACTGAAGCTTTCTTT.

J is TRBJ2-7 and V is TRBV27, with D perhaps matching TRBD1 (7 bases). V was trimmed by 7 bases and J by 2 bases, leaving 12 bases between them. In germline, CDR1 is MNHEY, CDR2 SMNVEV (reference sequence). The CDR3 has 13 amino acids. CDR3 sequence reads: CASTPRGAYEQYF. CDR3 sequence (DNA): TGTGCCAGCACCCCCAGGGGGGCCTACGAGCAGTACTTC.

This clone was observed once. V is TRBV12-5 and J is TRBJ1-6; D ambiguous. The germline CDR1 and CDR2 sequences are LGHNT and FRNRAP. The CDR3 is 9 amino acids. In nucleotides, the CDR3 is TGTGCCTCGAGAGGGCCCCTCCACTTT. Encoded protein: CASRGPLHF.

This clone was observed a few times. This rearrangement joins TRBV10-2 to TRBJ1-1; D gene ambiguous. Trimming cost V 6 bases and J 8 bases, with 10 bases left between them. The germline V gene encodes CDR1 WSHSY and CDR2 SAAADI. The CDR3 has 11 residues. The CDR3 protein is CASSAMREAFF. The CDR3 DNA is TGCGCCAGCAGCGCGATGCGCGAAGCTTTCTTT.

The chain recombines TRBV5-1 with TRBJ2-7, with a weak D call TRBD1 (6 bases). Trimming took 6 bases from V and 2 from J, leaving 15 bases between them. The germline V gene encodes CDR1 SGHRS and CDR2 YFSETQ. This CDR3 is 14 amino acids long. Here the CDR3 DNA reads TGCGCCAGCAACCAGGGGTCAAATACCTACGAGCAGTACTTC. The encoded protein is CASNQGSNTYEQYF.

V and J are TRBV4-1 and TRBJ1-5; TRBD1 is a possible D gene (5 bases). Germline V gene data show CDR1 as MGHRA and CDR2 as YSYEKL. V shed 4 bases and J shed 5 bases, with 15 bases lying between them. This CDR3 contains 15 residues. In nucleotides, the CDR3 is TGCGCCAGCAGCCTACCCGGGGGAGAATATCAGCCCCAGCATTTT. The encoded protein is CASSLPGGEYQPQHF.

This chain connects TRBV12-1 to TRBJ2-1; the table gives TRBD2 as D, unverified against the DNA. TRBV12-1 represents a pseudogene. This CDR3 has 15 residues. CDR3: CASSYLADLGNEQFF. The CDR3 DNA sequence: TGTGCCAGCAGCTACCTAGCGGACCTGGGGAATGAGCAGTTCTTC.

This sequence joins TRBV7-9 and TRBJ2-3; no definite D call. The V gene's germline CDR1 is SEHNR and CDR2 FQNEAQ (reference sequence). The CDR3 length is 16 residues. The V end was cut by 5 bases, the J end by 2 bases, with 17 bases between. In DNA form, the CDR3 reads TGTGCCAGCAGCCACCCTACTCTCCGGATCACAGATACGCAGTATTTT. Translated: CASSHPTLRITDTQYF.

The chain combines TRBV6-5 with TRBJ2-7; D unresolved. The ends were cut back, 4 bases at V and 4 bases at J, with 14 bases in the middle. Germline values: CDR1 MNHEY, CDR2 SVGAGI. CDR3 length: 14 amino acids. The CDR3 DNA reads as TGTGCCAGCAGTTCCCCCCATACACTTTACGAGCAGTACTTC. Translated, it gives CASSSPHTLYEQYF.

The CDR3 loop is CASKRGVREQTNTEAFF. CDR3 DNA sequence: TGTGCCAGCAAGAGAGGGGTGCGGGAACAGACGAACACTGAAGCTTTCTTT. The chain recombines TRBV5-8 with TRBJ1-1; a possible D gene is TRBD1 (5 bases). Looked up from germline, CDR1 is SGHTS and CDR2 is YDEGEE. With 6 bases removed from V and 1 base from J, the gap between germline ends came to 22 bases. This CDR3 comprises 17 residues.

The gene calls are TRBV29-1 and TRBJ2-5; D may correspond to TRBD1 or TRBD2 (5 bases each). The CDR3 length is 15 residues. The V and J ends lost 6 bases and 5 bases respectively, with 22 bases between them. The germline gives CDR1 SQVTM, CDR2 ANQGSEA. CDR3 amino acids: CSVAGPRDARETQYF. The CDR3 DNA is TGCAGCGTCGCCGGCCCACGGGACGCACGTGAGACCCAGTACTTC.